These 20 T cell receptor beta chains share one sample of origin, sequenced in a study of monozygotic twins with inflammatory bowel disease. TCRdb reprocessed the 5' RACE reads and stores each CDR3 protein as one record, lacking DNA. The sample's table shows some 440,000 distinct CDR3 sequences. Sequences were obtained from blood. The receptors shown here come from a human donor with ulcerative colitis or Crohn's disease, or a healthy co-twin of an affected twin (not recorded which).

The chain carries TRBV6-2 or TRBV6-3 and TRBJ2-5. Germline values: CDR1 MNHEY, CDR2 SVGEGT. The CDR3 covers 13 residues. The CDR3 sequence: CASSYVGQETQYF.

This chain joins TRBV3-1 and TRBJ2-2. The CDR3 spans 15 residues. Germline loops: CDR1 LGHDT, CDR2 YNNKEL (reference sequence). CDR3 sequence reads: CASSQDRANTGELFF.

V is TRBV7-9 and J is TRBJ2-7. The germline V gene encodes CDR1 SEHNR and CDR2 FQNEAQ (reference sequence). The CDR3 has 14 amino acids. CDR3 loop: CASSLDDTGYEQYF.

The chain joins TRBV5-4 to TRBJ2-3; absent DNA, TCRdb's TRBD2 call cannot be checked. The germline CDR1 and CDR2 sequences are SGHNT and YYREEE (reference sequence). This CDR3 region has 15 residues. This CDR3 reads CASSLEGKGTDTQYF.

The J gene is TRBJ2-3, the V gene TRBV9; TCRdb calls TRBD2, which cannot be checked without DNA. Germline lookup yields CDR1 SGDLS and CDR2 YYNGEE. This CDR3 region has 16 residues. The CDR3 spells CASSVDLAGSTDTQYF.

V usage is TRBV28 and J usage is TRBJ1-3; TCRdb picks TRBD1, but there is no DNA to check that call. In germline, CDR1 is MDHEN, CDR2 SYDVKM. The CDR3 is made up of 16 amino acids. The CDR3 spells CASARQTFLSGNTIYF.

V usage is TRBV20-1 and J usage is TRBJ1-1. CDR3 length: 13 amino acids. Germline V CDR1 and CDR2: DFQATT, SNEGSKA (reference sequence). The CDR3 region is CSARRLPNTEAFF.

The gene calls are TRBV3-1 and TRBJ2-1. The CDR3 spans 12 residues. Per germline, CDR1 LGHDT and CDR2 YNNKEL (reference sequence). The CDR3 is CASSQGGREQFF.

The rearrangement links TRBV20-1 to TRBJ2-3; TCRdb's assignment of TRBD2 cannot be checked, as there is no DNA. The CDR3 totals 15 residues. The V gene's germline CDR1 is DFQATT and CDR2 SNEGSKA (reference sequence). The CDR3 sequence: CSATGLAGRTDTQYF.

The genes are TRBV12-3 or TRBV12-4 and TRBJ1-6; TCRdb's assignment of TRBD1 cannot be checked, as there is no DNA. The CDR3 loop spans 16 amino acids. CDR3 region: CASSPWQGDYNSPLHF.

This rearrangement joins TRBV19 to TRBJ1-1; no DNA is available, so the TRBD1 call from TCRdb remains unchecked. This CDR3 has 16 amino acids. The germline V gene has CDR1 LNHDA and CDR2 SQIVND (reference sequence). The CDR3 sequence is CASSTSPGQGGTEAFF.

The rearrangement links TRBV14 to TRBJ1-1. The CDR3 spans 19 residues. CDR1 is SGHDN and CDR2 is FVKESK in the germline V gene. CDR3: CASSQVRRSTSVVLREAFF.

This chain links TRBV20-1 with TRBJ2-3; without DNA, the TCRdb call of TRBD1 cannot be checked. The CDR3 has 15 amino acids. From germline, CDR1 is DFQATT and CDR2 SNEGSKA (reference sequence). CDR3 sequence reads: CSAGRRDRGADTQYF.

This chain joins TRBV27 and TRBJ1-4. CDR1 and CDR2 from the germline V gene are MNHEY and SMNVEV (reference sequence). This CDR3 contains 14 residues. CDR3 residues: CASSPTPRSKKLFF.

CDR3 protein: CASSLPQLYEQYF. The gene calls are TRBV5-8 and TRBJ2-7. The germline CDR1 and CDR2 sequences are SGHTS and YDEGEE. The CDR3 contains 13 residues.

The chain employs TRBV5-6 and TRBJ2-5; TCRdb indicates TRBD1, and absent DNA this call remains unverified. The CDR3 totals 14 residues. Germline V CDR1 and CDR2: SGHDT, YYEEEE. The CDR3 here is CASSLLGPVETQYF.

This chain links TRBV5-8 with TRBJ1-1; TCRdb reports TRBD1, a call that lacks DNA to check it against. The CDR3 loop spans 13 amino acids. The V gene's germline CDR1 is SGHTS and CDR2 YDEGEE. The CDR3 reads CASTLTGSTEAFF.

This chain uses TRBV4-3 with TRBJ2-3; TCRdb outputs TRBD2, but without DNA this stays unchecked. The CDR3 runs to 20 residues. Per the germline V gene, CDR1 is LGHNA and CDR2 is YSLEER. CDR3 region: CASSQTAGQGRTSGSDTQYF.

J is TRBJ2-1 and V is TRBV5-1; TCRdb names TRBD2, which stays unverified in the absence of DNA. Germline loops: CDR1 SGHRS, CDR2 YFSETQ. CDR3 length: 15 residues. The CDR3 region is CASRPGPEGYNEQFF.

The V call is TRBV30, the J call TRBJ2-3; the D call of TRBD1 rests on TCRdb alone, since no DNA is present to check it. CDR1 is GTSNPN, CDR2 SVGIG, per germline (reference sequence). This CDR3 spans 14 amino acids. CDR3 protein: CAWKKGQITDTQYF. Full variable domain (outside the CDR3, taken from reference TRBV30 and TRBJ2-3): SQTIHQWPATLVQPVGSPLSLECTVEGTSNPNLYWYRQAAGRGLQLLFYSVGIGQISSEVPQNLSASRPQDRQFILSSKKLLLSDSGFYLCAWKKGQITDTQYFGPGTRLTVL.